Presented here are 18 T cell receptor beta chains from one specimen sequenced in a study of T cell responses to AZD1222 COVID-19 vaccine. TCRdb keeps only in-frame clones here, not all; method: immunoSEQ multiplex PCR. The data contain under 80,000 clones, over 75% of them singletons. The material was peripheral blood, obtained 28 days after the second AZD1222 dose. These receptors were taken from an adult who received the AZD1222 COVID-19 vaccine.

The gene calls are TRBV12-2 and TRBJ2-1; the table's D call TRBD2 went unverified against the DNA. TRBV12-2 represents a pseudogene. The CDR3 sequence is 13 residues long. CDR3 sequence (DNA): TGTGCAAGTTCTGAGCGGGAGACGGGTGAGCAGTTCTTC. As protein: CASSERETGEQFF.

The chain recombines TRBV7-2 with TRBJ2-7; D remains ambiguous. The CDR3 totals 14 residues. In germline, CDR1 is SGHTA, CDR2 FQGNSA. The V and J ends lost 0 bases and 6 bases respectively, with 12 bases between them. The DNA for the CDR3 is TGTGCCAGCAGCTTAGCGGGATCCCTACGCGAGCAGTACTTC. This translates into CASSLAGSLREQYF.

This chain connects TRBV5-1 to TRBJ2-3; 14 bases agree with TRBD2. The CDR3 contains 17 residues. Losses at the gene ends were 4 bases for V and 6 bases for J; bases not matched to a gene: 10. Germline-derived CDR1 and CDR2 are SGHRS and YFSETQ. The CDR3 DNA sequence: TGCGCCAGCAGCCCAGCGGGACTAGCGGGGGTCCGGGATACGCAGTATTTT. Protein sequence: CASSPAGLAGVRDTQYF. Combining the CDR3 with reference TRBV5-1 and TRBJ2-3 gives the whole variable domain KAGVTQTPRYLIKTRGQQVTLSCSPISGHRSVSWYQQTPGQGLQFLFEYFSETQRNKGNFPGRFSGRQFSNSRSEMNVSTLELGDSALYLCASSPAGLAGVRDTQYFGPGTRLTVL.

This chain links TRBV7-6 with TRBJ2-2; D is uncertain. Trimming cost V 1 base and J 1 base, with 13 bases left between them. Germline V gene data show CDR1 as SGHVS and CDR2 as FNYEAQ. There are 17 residues in the CDR3. The CDR3 coding sequence is TGTGCCAGCAGCTTAGTTTACGGCAGTTTGAACACCGGGGAGCTGTTTTTT. Its translation is CASSLVYGSLNTGELFF.

V usage is TRBV6-5 and J usage is TRBJ2-1; TRBD2 aligns across 8 bases. Germline V gene data show CDR1 as MNHEY and CDR2 as SVGAGI. After removal of 4 bases from V and 5 bases from J, the junction contained 7 bases not matched to a gene. The CDR3 sequence is 15 residues long. CDR3 amino acids: CASSFKRERDNEQFF. DNA of the CDR3: TGTGCCAGCAGTTTCAAGCGGGAGAGGGACAATGAGCAGTTCTTC.

This clone has only a few counts. The chain recombines TRBV6-2 or TRBV6-3 with TRBJ2-7; 9 bases align to TRBD1. The CDR3 contains 20 residues. From germline, CDR1 is MNHEY and CDR2 SVGEGT. V lost 4 bases to trimming and J lost 3 bases; unmatched junction nucleotides: 22. CDR3 sequence: CASSFGDRAHARRTGYEQYF. Here the CDR3 DNA reads TGTGCCAGCAGTTTCGGGGACAGGGCGCACGCTAGGAGGACGGGCTACGAGCAGTACTTC.

In its sample, this clone was seen once. V is TRBV9 and J is TRBJ2-7; 8 nucleotides align to TRBD2. V was pared by 3 bases and J by 0 bases, with 11 bases of the junction left unmatched. Germline CDR1 is SGDLS and CDR2 is YYNGEE. This CDR3 spans 17 amino acids. CDR3 sequence: CASSAGGASGFSYEQYF. The CDR3 coding sequence is TGTGCCAGCAGCGCGGGGGGGGCTAGCGGGTTCTCCTACGAGCAGTACTTC.

The chain recombines TRBV27 with TRBJ2-7; possibly TRBD1 for D (6 bases). Germline values: CDR1 MNHEY, CDR2 SMNVEV (reference sequence). The CDR3 extends over 14 amino acids. Trimming removed 6 bases from V and 4 bases from J, with 16 bases in between. The CDR3 loop is CASSSNLRGYEQYF. The CDR3, as DNA: TGTGCCAGCAGCTCTAATTTAAGGGGGTACGAGCAGTACTTC.

The genes are TRBV6-5 and TRBJ1-6; TRBD1 might be the D (6 bases). The CDR3 is made up of 15 amino acids. The ends were cut back, 2 bases at V and 10 bases at J, with 15 bases in the middle. Germline V gives CDR1 MNHEY, CDR2 SVGAGI. The CDR3 region has the DNA TGTGCCAGCAGTTACCGTACAGGGAGGAACTCACCCCTCCACTTT. Protein product: CASSYRTGRNSPLHF.

The count of this clone is one. The chain couples TRBV10-3 to TRBJ2-7, with 8 bases identical to TRBD1. Germline V gene sequence: CDR1 ENHRY, CDR2 SYGVKD. This CDR3 has 16 residues. V lost 2 bases, J lost 6 bases, and 12 bases stayed unmatched. The CDR3: CAISETQGAEGSEQYF. In DNA form, the CDR3 reads TGTGCCATCAGTGAGACCCAGGGGGCCGAGGGGAGCGAGCAGTACTTC.

V and J are TRBV2 and TRBJ1-2; D perhaps matches TRBD1 (5 bases). V was shortened by 5 bases and J by 4 bases, with 8 bases between the two germline ends. Germline CDR1 SNHLY, CDR2 FYNNEI. The CDR3 is 12 amino acids. CDR3 nucleotide sequence: TGTGCCAGCAGTTCCGGGGCCTATGGCTACACCTTC. Translation gives CASSSGAYGYTF.

This chain links TRBV4-2 with TRBJ2-7; a possible D gene is TRBD2 (6 bases). Per the germline V gene, CDR1 is LGHNA and CDR2 is YNFKEQ. Trimming pared 1 base from V and 3 bases from J, leaving 10 bases between. The CDR3 loop spans 14 amino acids. DNA of the CDR3: TGTGCCAGCAGCCAAGGGGATAGCGGCTACGAGCAGTACTTC. It encodes CASSQGDSGYEQYF.

The chain recombines TRBV6-2 or TRBV6-3 with TRBJ2-7; D ambiguous. This CDR3 has 14 residues. Germline CDR1 and CDR2: MNHEY and SVGEGT. V lost 6 bases and J 2 bases, leaving 14 bases between the germline ends. The CDR3 coding sequence is TGTGCCAGCAGCCAAACAGCGAGGACCTACGAGCAGTACTTC. It encodes CASSQTARTYEQYF.

This clone appeared a few times. The chain recombines TRBV7-2 with TRBJ1-6; no reliable D call. Between the trimmed V and J ends, which lost 5 bases and 9 bases, there was a span of 20 bases. CDR1 is SGHTA, CDR2 FQGNSA, per germline. CDR3 length: 16 amino acids. The CDR3 sequence is CASSPILTLWGSPLHF. The DNA for the CDR3 is TGTGCCAGCAGCCCCATCCTGACCCTGTGGGGTTCACCCCTCCACTTT.

This clone has more than one count but fewer than ten. This rearrangement joins TRBV6-2 or TRBV6-3 to TRBJ2-5; D might be TRBD2 (6 bases). V was pared by 6 bases and J by 4 bases, with 15 bases between. CDR1 and CDR2 from the germline V gene are MNHEY and SVGEGT. The CDR3 sequence is 14 residues long. The CDR3 DNA follows: TGTGCCAGCAGCGGGACTGGGGCGGGAGAGACCCAGTACTTC. Translation: CASSGTGAGETQYF.

The V and J genes are TRBV9 and TRBJ2-7; 10 bases are shared with TRBD2. V shed 0 bases, J shed 0 bases, and the junction held 3 bases outside the gene matches. CDR1 is SGDLS, CDR2 YYNGEE, per germline. The CDR3 contains 16 residues. The CDR3 DNA reads as TGTGCCAGCAGCGTAGCTCCTAGCGGGAGCTCCTACGAGCAGTACTTC. Encoded protein: CASSVAPSGSSYEQYF.

This clone was detected once. V usage is TRBV18 and J usage is TRBJ2-2; D might be TRBD2 (6 bases). The CDR3 spans 13 residues. Germline V CDR1 and CDR2: KGHSH, LQKENI. The germline V and J ends were trimmed by 0 bases and 8 bases, with 7 bases remaining between them. CDR3: CASSPPGGGELFF. CDR3 in DNA: TGTGCCAGCTCACCACCGGGAGGAGGGGAGCTGTTTTTT.

The chain joins TRBV7-2 to TRBJ1-2; D is perhaps TRBD1 (5 bases). V lost 2 bases and J 6 bases, leaving 10 bases between the germline ends. Per the germline V gene, CDR1 is SGHTA and CDR2 is FQGNSA. This CDR3 is 13 amino acids long. This CDR3 reads CASSLQGGDGYTF. The CDR3 region has the DNA TGTGCCAGCAGCTTACAGGGTGGAGATGGCTACACCTTC.